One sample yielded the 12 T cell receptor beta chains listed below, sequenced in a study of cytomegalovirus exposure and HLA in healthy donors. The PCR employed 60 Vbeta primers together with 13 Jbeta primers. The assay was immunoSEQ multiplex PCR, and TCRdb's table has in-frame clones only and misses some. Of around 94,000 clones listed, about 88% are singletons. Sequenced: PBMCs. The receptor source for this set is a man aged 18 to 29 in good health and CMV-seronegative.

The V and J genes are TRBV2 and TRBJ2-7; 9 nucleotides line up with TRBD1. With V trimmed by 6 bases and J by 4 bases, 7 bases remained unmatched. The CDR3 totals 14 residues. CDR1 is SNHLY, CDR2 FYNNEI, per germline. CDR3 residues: CASRAGDRAYEQYF. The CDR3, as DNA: TGTGCCAGCAGGGCAGGGGACAGGGCATACGAGCAGTACTTC.

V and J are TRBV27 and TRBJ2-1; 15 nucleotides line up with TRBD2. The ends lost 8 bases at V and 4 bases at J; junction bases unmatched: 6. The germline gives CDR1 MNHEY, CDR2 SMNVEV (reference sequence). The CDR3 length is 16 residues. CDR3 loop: CASSSGTSGGYNEQFF. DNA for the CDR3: TGTGCCAGCTCTTCCGGGACTAGCGGGGGGTACAATGAGCAGTTCTTC.

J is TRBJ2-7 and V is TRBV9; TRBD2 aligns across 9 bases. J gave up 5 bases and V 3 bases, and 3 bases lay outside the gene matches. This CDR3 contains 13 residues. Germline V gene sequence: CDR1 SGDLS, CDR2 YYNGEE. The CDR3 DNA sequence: TGTGCCAGCAGCGGGCGACTAGCGGACGAGCAGTACTTC. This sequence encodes CASSGRLADEQYF.

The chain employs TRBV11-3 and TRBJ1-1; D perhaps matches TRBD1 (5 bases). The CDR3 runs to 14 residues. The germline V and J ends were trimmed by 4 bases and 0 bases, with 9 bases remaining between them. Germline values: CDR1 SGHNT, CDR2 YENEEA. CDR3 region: CASSSQALNTEAFF. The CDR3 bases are TGTGCCAGCAGCTCACAGGCCTTGAACACTGAAGCTTTCTTT.

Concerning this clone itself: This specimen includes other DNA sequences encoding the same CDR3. The DNA of the CDR3 is TGCGCCAGCAGCTTGGACCTAAACACTGAAGCTTTCTTT. Translated: CASSLDLNTEAFF. The V gene is TRBV5-1, the J gene TRBJ1-1, with D unclear. The CDR3 contains 13 residues. Between the trimmed V and J ends, which lost 0 bases and 2 bases, there was a span of 5 bases. CDR1 is SGHRS and CDR2 is YFSETQ in the germline V gene.

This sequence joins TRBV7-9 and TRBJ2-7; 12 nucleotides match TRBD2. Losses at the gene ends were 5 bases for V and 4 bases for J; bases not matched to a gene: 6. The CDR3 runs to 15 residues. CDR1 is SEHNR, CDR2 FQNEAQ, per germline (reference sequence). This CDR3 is CASSPWTSGKYEQYF. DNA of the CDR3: TGTGCCAGCAGCCCATGGACTAGCGGGAAGTACGAGCAGTACTTC.

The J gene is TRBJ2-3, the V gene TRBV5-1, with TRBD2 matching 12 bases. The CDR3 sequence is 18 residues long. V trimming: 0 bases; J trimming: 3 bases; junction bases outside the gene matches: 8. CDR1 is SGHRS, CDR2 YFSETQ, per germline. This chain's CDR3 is CASSLGLAGAVGTDTQYF. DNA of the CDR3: TGCGCCAGCAGCTTGGGACTAGCGGGAGCCGTCGGGACAGATACGCAGTATTTT.

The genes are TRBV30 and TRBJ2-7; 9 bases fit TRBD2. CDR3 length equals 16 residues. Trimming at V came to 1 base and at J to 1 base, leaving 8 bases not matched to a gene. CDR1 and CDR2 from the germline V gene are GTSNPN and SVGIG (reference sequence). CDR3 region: CAWSAPGSGGSYEQYF. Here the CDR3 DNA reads TGTGCCTGGAGTGCACCCGGCAGCGGGGGGTCCTACGAGCAGTACTTC.

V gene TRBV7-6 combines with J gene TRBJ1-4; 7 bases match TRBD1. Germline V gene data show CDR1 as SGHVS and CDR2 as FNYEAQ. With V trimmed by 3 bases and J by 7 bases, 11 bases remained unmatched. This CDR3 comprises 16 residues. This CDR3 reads CASSLAQGERGEKLFF. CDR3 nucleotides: TGTGCCAGCAGCTTGGCGCAGGGGGAGAGGGGTGAAAAACTGTTTTTT.

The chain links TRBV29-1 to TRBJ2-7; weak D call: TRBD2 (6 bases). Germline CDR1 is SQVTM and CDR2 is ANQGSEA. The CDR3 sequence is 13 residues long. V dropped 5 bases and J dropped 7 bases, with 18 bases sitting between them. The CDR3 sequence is CSVSLGGTGEQYF. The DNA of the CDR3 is TGCAGCGTTTCCTTAGGTGGGACTGGGGAGCAGTACTTC.

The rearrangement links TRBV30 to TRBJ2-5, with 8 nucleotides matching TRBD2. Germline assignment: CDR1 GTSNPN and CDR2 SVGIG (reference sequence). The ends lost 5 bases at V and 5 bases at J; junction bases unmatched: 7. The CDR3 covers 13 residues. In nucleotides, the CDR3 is TGTGCCTGGGATGGGACTAGAGGGGAGACCCAGTACTTC. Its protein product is CAWDGTRGETQYF. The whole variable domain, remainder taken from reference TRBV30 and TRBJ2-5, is SQTIHQWPATLVQPVGSPLSLECTVEGTSNPNLYWYRQAAGRGLQLLFYSVGIGQISSEVPQNLSASRPQDRQFILSSKKLLLSDSGFYLCAWDGTRGETQYFGPGTRLLVL.

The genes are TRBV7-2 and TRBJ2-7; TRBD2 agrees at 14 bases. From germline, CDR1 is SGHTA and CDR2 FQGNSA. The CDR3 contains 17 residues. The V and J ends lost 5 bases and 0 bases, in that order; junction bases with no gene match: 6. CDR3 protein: CASSQGLAGVRSYEQYF. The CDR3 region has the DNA TGTGCCAGCAGCCAGGGACTAGCGGGAGTCCGCTCCTACGAGCAGTACTTC.